This record looks at one T cell receptor (beta chain) sequence and its context. What it binds is not known. Clones were sequenced by immunoSEQ multiplex PCR, and TCRdb holds only the in-frame ones, with some missing. The sample holds about 27,000 clones, about 81% seen once. These data originate in a study of OX40 agonist ivuxolimab in advanced cancers. For the study at large: Patients treated during dose escalation were battling hepatocellular carcinoma, melanoma, renal cell or head and neck cancer.

General study results and limits: At 0.1 to 3.0 mg/kg and by week 6, CD4+ and CD8+ T cells in the blood had expanded clonally.

This sequence originates from an adult with an advanced solid tumor such as melanoma, head and neck, liver or kidney cancer. The sequences come from CD4+ or CD8+ T cells sorted from blood, collected in a trial of the OX40 agonist ivuxolimab.

In DNA, the CDR3 is TGTGCCAGCAGCGAACGGGACAGCCCTATTTATGGAAACACCATATATTTT. Translated: CASSERDSPIYGNTIYF. V and J are TRBV9 and TRBJ1-3; 7 bases map to TRBD1. The germline CDR1 and CDR2 sequences are SGDLS and YYNGEE. Trimming at V came to 3 bases and at J to 3 bases, leaving 12 bases not matched to a gene. This CDR3 comprises 17 residues.